This T cell receptor beta chain was documented in a study of blood T cell repertoires in COVID-19. Turning to the study itself: Some COVID-19 samples were acute and others convalescent; all came from the United States, Italy and Spain. PBMCs, B-cell-depleted T cells, or T cells were the source of the cDNA or gDNA that made up the material.

As originally analysed: Nucleated cell counts were estimated from reference gene primer amplification. Libraries were prepared by immunoSEQ multiplex PCR; TCRdb keeps only in-frame clonotypes and omits some of them. V and J calls and clone size follow that table, whereas D and trimming were derived from the DNA. The table includes about 230,000 clones, 80% to 85% detected once. CDR3 length equals 16 residues. V gave up 0 bases and J gave up 3 bases; unmatched junction bases: 6. In germline, CDR1 is SGHNT, CDR2 YYREEE (reference sequence). This TCR was sampled from a woman over 75 with active or convalescent COVID-19. The sequencing sample was made of peripheral blood. This chain links TRBV5-4 with TRBJ2-7, with 10 bases matching TRBD2. The CDR3 DNA reads TGTGCCAGCAGCTTGGCCGTCGCTAGCGGGAGCTACGAGCAGTACTTC. It translates to CASSLAVASGSYEQYF.